The source of this TCR beta chain is a study of blood T cells in healthy people across ages. This CDR3 has 13 residues. Germline V gene sequence: CDR1 MNHEY, CDR2 SVGEGT. The V gene lost 0 bases and the J gene lost 12 bases, with 14 bases spanning the gap. Study results and limitations: Diversity of TCR beta per million T cells declined in a roughly linear way with age.

Worth noting for this clonotype: Its antigen is unknown.

Then a second PCR, running roughly 7 to 11 cycles, was carried out with a sample-barcoded 5' primer and a J-beta primer mix. TCRdb processed the 5' RACE reads anew with MiXCR; each CDR3 protein has one entry. Here the sample spans fewer than 700,000 distinct CDR3 sequences, under 55% being singletons. The chain combines TRBV6-2 or TRBV6-3 with TRBJ1-2; D is unresolved. Sample: blood. This sequence was found in an elderly man in good health. The CDR3 DNA sequence: TGTGCCAGCAGTTACTCGCAGCGAGGGAAAGACACCTTC. Amino acids: CASSYSQRGKDTF.